Presented here are 9 T cell receptor beta chains from one specimen sequenced in a study of T cells in localized non-small cell lung cancer (dated by TCRdb to the early 2020s). Libraries were prepared through the immunoSEQ multiplex PCR assay. TCRdb's version of the immuneACCESS table is confined to in-frame rearrangements and falls short of the full clone set. An unresolved V gene accounts for under half of the shortfall where checked; the remainder is of unknown origin. The sample data list fewer than 50,000 clones, and roughly 89% of these were observed just once. The biggest ten clones account for about 5.6% of the sample. Source: peripheral blood mononuclear cells, taken before any cancer treatment. The receptors derive from an older male donor with stage II lung adenocarcinoma.

This sequence joins TRBV5-4 and TRBJ2-7; D gene ambiguous. The CDR3 sequence is 14 residues long. CDR1 and CDR2 (germline): SGHNT, YYREEE (reference sequence). The V and J ends lost 0 bases and 4 bases respectively, with 11 bases between them. CDR3 nucleotides: TGTGCCAGCAGCTTGGAGGGCAGGCCTTACGAGCAGTACTTC. It specifies CASSLEGRPYEQYF.

This rearrangement joins TRBV11-2 to TRBJ2-2; D is unclear. In germline, CDR1 is SGHAT, CDR2 FQNNGV. Deletions cut 6 bases from V and 2 bases from J, with 19 bases between. There are 17 residues in the CDR3. Here the CDR3 reads CASRPIRRSNNTGELFF. CDR3 sequence (DNA): TGTGCCAGCAGGCCTATAAGACGGAGCAATAACACCGGGGAGCTGTTTTTT.

The chain joins TRBV29-1 to TRBJ2-1; 7 positions match TRBD1. Germline CDR1 is SQVTM and CDR2 is ANQGSEA. The CDR3 runs to 12 residues. Trimming took 7 bases from V and 3 from J; bases not matched to a gene: 3. The CDR3 spells CSGTGLYNEQFF. The CDR3 DNA reads TGCAGCGGGACAGGTCTCTACAATGAGCAGTTCTTC.

V is TRBV29-1 and J is TRBJ2-7; D tentatively fits TRBD1 or TRBD2 (7 bases each). CDR3 length: 13 residues. The V gene's germline CDR1 is SQVTM and CDR2 ANQGSEA. V shed 5 bases and J shed 4 bases, with 15 bases lying between them. The CDR3 DNA follows: TGCAGCGTTCTCCAGGGGGGGGGATACGAGCAGTACTTC. Residues: CSVLQGGGYEQYF.

The genes are TRBV30 and TRBJ2-1, with D possibly called TRBD1 or TRBD2 (5 bases each). This CDR3 comprises 14 residues. Trimming stripped 5 bases from V and 8 bases from J, with 19 bases between. Germline CDR1 is GTSNPN and CDR2 is SVGIG (reference sequence). The CDR3 nucleotides read TGTGCCTGGGAGAGCAGGGAGAGAGGGTATGAGCAGTTCTTC. Its protein product is CAWESRERGYEQFF. The full variable domain, rest sourced from reference TRBV30 and TRBJ2-1, is SQTIHQWPATLVQPVGSPLSLECTVEGTSNPNLYWYRQAAGRGLQLLFYSVGIGQISSEVPQNLSASRPQDRQFILSSKKLLLSDSGFYLCAWESRERGYEQFFGPGTRLTVL.

The chain has TRBV27 and TRBJ2-1; unclear D gene. CDR1 MNHEY and CDR2 SMNVEV come from the germline V gene (reference sequence). The CDR3 is made up of 10 amino acids. Trimming cost V 5 bases and J 10 bases, with 6 bases left between them. The CDR3 nucleotides are TGTGCCAGCAGTCTCTGGGAGCAGTTCTTC. Its translation: CASSLWEQFF.

V is TRBV11-2 and J is TRBJ2-2; no clear D gene. Between the trimmed V and J ends, which lost 6 bases and 4 bases, there was a span of 12 bases. The CDR3 contains 14 residues. From germline, CDR1 is SGHAT and CDR2 FQNNGV. CDR3 nucleotides: TGTGCCAGCAGTCTAGTCGTAGGCACCGGGGAGCTGTTTTTT. It encodes CASSLVVGTGELFF.

This clone was counted only a few times. The same CDR3 also results from other DNA sequences found in this sample. The chain carries TRBV7-9 and TRBJ1-1, with TRBD1 as a possible D gene (5 bases). CDR1 is SEHNR and CDR2 is FQNEAQ in the germline V gene (reference sequence). With 3 bases removed from V and 2 bases from J, the gap between germline ends came to 10 bases. The CDR3 is 14 amino acids. The CDR3 is CASSLGQGNTEAFF. The CDR3 DNA reads as TGTGCCAGCAGCTTGGGCCAGGGTAACACTGAAGCTTTCTTT.

The rearrangement links TRBV15 to TRBJ1-2, with D possibly TRBD1 on 5 matching bases. The CDR3 length is 17 residues. The ends were cut back, 3 bases at V and 2 bases at J, with 19 bases in the middle. Germline V CDR1 and CDR2: LNHNV, YYDKDF (reference sequence). DNA for the CDR3: TGTGCCACCAGCAGGGCGTCCAAAACAGGAACCAACTATGGCTACACCTTC. Residues: CATSRASKTGTNYGYTF. Variable domain in full (rest from reference TRBV15 and TRBJ1-2): DAMVIQNPRYQVTQFGKPVTLSCSQTLNHNVMYWYQQKSSQAPKLLFHYYDKDFNNEADTPDNFQSRRPNTSFCFLDIRSPGLGDTAMYLCATSRASKTGTNYGYTFGSGTRLTVV.